This T cell receptor beta chain was recorded in a study of blood T cell repertoires in COVID-19 (TCRdb year 2020). About the full investigation: Samples covering the acute and convalescent phases of COVID-19 were provided by collaborators in the United States, Italy and Spain. The prospective study material was composed of cDNA or gDNA derived from T cells, B-cell-depleted T cells, or PBMCs. Subjects who had been exposed to COVID-19, were actively infected with it, or had recovered from it provided the deeply sampled blood TCRbeta repertoires that made up the dataset. The repertoires were released in a freely available public database intended as a resource for research on the immune response to SARS-CoV-2. The samples were drawn from the first 160 participants of the ongoing ImmuneRACE study and from over a thousand subjects provided by 6 global collaborators. A de-identified subject ID, COVID-19 status, age in years and sex were almost always included in the sample metadata. HLA class I and class II types, where available, came from metadata supplied by the sample provider rather than from assay-based typing. Results and caveats for the whole study, not just this receptor: The quantity of clinical and demographic metadata differed by source and by participant and was supplied without curation.

Each collaborating institution followed its own protocols to collect whole blood in K2EDTA tubes. For TCRbeta analysis, collaborators shipped samples as frozen whole blood, isolated PBMCs, or DNA extracted from either of those sample types. This clone occurred a few times. Its antigen remains unidentified. Within one base of it there is no much larger clone, and no base qualities were kept. TCRbeta CDR3 regions were amplified from genomic DNA by means of the immunoSEQ Assay, a bias-controlled multiplex PCR. The authors' analysis ran thus. Within the assay, amplification of reference gene primers was used to estimate how many nucleated cells each sample contained. To quantify the absolute abundance of each unique TCRbeta CDR3 rearrangement, sequence reads were collapsed and filtered. For each sample, productive Simpson clonality was calculated by taking the square root of Simpson's diversity index across productive rearrangements. TCRdb took this table from immuneACCESS and kept in-frame rearrangements with V and J called. Such tables lack part of the clones; where checked against another copy, unresolved V genes explain under half of the gap, and the rest is unexplained. For V, J and clone size, that table is used; D and trimming come from the DNA. This sample lists approximately 89,000 clones; around four fifths were detected once. The ten largest clones capture about an eighth of the sample.

Source material: peripheral blood. The source of this sequence is a woman between 65 and 79 years old with active or convalescent COVID-19.

The CDR3 in this case is CASSLLDGFYGYTF. The bases are TGCGCCAGCAGCCTTCTAGACGGGTTTTATGGCTACACCTTC. Rearrangement joined TRBV4-1 to TRBJ1-2; the D gene remains uncertain. The CDR3 contains 14 residues, cysteine and phenylalanine counted. CDR3 DNA is the only sequence kept; it has 42 bases, read in frame from the first base. V sheds 4 bases and J sheds 5 bases, leaving 14 bases between their ends. For CDR1 and CDR2, the germline V gene lists MGHRA and YSYEKL.